This T cell receptor (beta chain) was identified in a study of a mutant IDH1 vaccine in newly diagnosed glioma. Study in general: Earlier care involved radiotherapy, temozolomide, or both, and the majority received both.

Note on this clone: Its target is not known.

This sample's time point: week 47, end of study. Each dose delivered 300 ug of mutant IDH1 20-mer peptide subcutaneously with imiquimod. Patients carried new grade 3 or 4 IDH1-mutant astrocytomas lacking nuclear ATRX. The protocol was immunoSEQ multiplex PCR, while the TCRdb copy is restricted to in-frame clones and leaves out a portion. The data show around 84,000 clones, roughly four fifths seen once. CDR3 length equals 14 residues. The germline gives CDR1 MNHEY, CDR2 SMNVEV (reference sequence). After removal of 9 bases from V and 4 bases from J, the junction contained 10 bases not matched to a gene.

The source material was PBMCs, sampled from a glioma patient whose treatment included an IDH1 peptide vaccine. The receptor comes from a man in his forties or fifties with glioma. The rearrangement joins TRBV27 to TRBJ2-3; 7 bases map to TRBD2. CDR3 sequence reads: CASYPWGGADTQYF. CDR3 coding DNA: TGTGCCAGTTACCCCTGGGGGGGTGCAGATACGCAGTATTTT.